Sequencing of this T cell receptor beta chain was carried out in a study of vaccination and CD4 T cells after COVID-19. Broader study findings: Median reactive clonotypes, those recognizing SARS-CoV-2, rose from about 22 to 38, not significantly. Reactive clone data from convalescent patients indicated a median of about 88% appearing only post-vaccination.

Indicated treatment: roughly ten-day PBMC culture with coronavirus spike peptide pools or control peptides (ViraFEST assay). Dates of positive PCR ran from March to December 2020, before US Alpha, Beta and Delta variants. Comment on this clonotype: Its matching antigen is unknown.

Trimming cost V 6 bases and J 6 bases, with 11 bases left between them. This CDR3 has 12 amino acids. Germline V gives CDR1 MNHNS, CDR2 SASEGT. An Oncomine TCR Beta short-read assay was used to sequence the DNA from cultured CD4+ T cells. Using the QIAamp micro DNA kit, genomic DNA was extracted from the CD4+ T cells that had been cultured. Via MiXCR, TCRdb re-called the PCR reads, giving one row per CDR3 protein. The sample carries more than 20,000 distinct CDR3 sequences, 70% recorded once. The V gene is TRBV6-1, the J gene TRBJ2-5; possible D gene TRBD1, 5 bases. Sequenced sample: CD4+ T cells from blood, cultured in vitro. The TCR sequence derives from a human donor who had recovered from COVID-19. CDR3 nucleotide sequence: TGTGCCAGCAGACTACGGACAAAGACCCAGTACTTC. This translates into CASRLRTKTQYF.